A selection of T cell receptor beta chains follows, all from one sample in a study of T cell repertoires in cytomegalovirus infection. In TCRdb, the reads were re-called with MiXCR into one record per CDR3 protein. The sample has about 130,000 distinct CDR3 sequences; 20% to 30% are singletons. For these TCRs, the target antigens are not known. The sequencing input was PBMCs, sequenced either directly or after in vitro stimulation (not recorded which). Receptor source: a human donor in good health (CMV status not recorded). Some clones in this sample may be carry-over from other donors' samples. The CDR3 runs from the conserved cysteine through the conserved F or W. The D gene is left open where the match is weak. Expanded clones get a size class; other rows say once, few or many, or leave the size out.

>NA|TRBV7-6|TRBJ2-7|few
TGTGCCAGCAGCTTAGATCTCGGGAGCGAGCAGTACTTC
CASSLDLGSEQYF
>NA|TRBV11-2|TRBJ2-7|many
TGTGCCAGCAGCCCAGGGAGCGGTTCTTCCTACGAGCAGTACTTC
CASSPGSGSSYEQYF
>TRBD1|TRBV7-9|TRBJ2-3|few
TGTGCCAGCAGAACAGGGGTTACACGAGATACGCAGTATTTT
CASRTGVTRDTQYF
>NA|TRBV6-1|TRBJ2-3|many
TGTGCCAGCAGTGCGGCTGTAGGCACAGATACGCAGTATTTT
CASSAAVGTDTQYF
>NA|TRBV6-5|TRBJ2-2|few
TGTGCCAGCAGTTATCGGTCAACGAACACCGGGGAGCTGTTTTTT
CASSYRSTNTGELFF
>TRBD1|TRBV7-9|TRBJ1-1|NA
TGTGCCAGCAACAGGGGTAACACTGAAGCTTTCTTT
CASNRGNTEAFF
>NA|TRBV28|TRBJ2-1|NA
TGTGCCACCACTTCCGGCGGGTCCAATGAGCAGTTCTTC
CATTSGGSNEQFF
>NA|TRBV7-7|TRBJ2-1|many
TGTGCCAGCAGCCCGGAGAGGGGGTCCTACAATGAGCAGTTCTTC
CASSPERGSYNEQFF
>NA|TRBV7-3|TRBJ1-1|few
TGTGCCAGCAGCTTACAGGGGCCGAACACTGAAGCTTTCTTT
CASSLQGPNTEAFF
>TRBD2|TRBV7-2|TRBJ2-1|few
TGTGCCAGCACCCATCCCCGACTAGCGGCTCGAGGGAATGAGCAGTTCTTC
CASTHPRLAARGNEQFF